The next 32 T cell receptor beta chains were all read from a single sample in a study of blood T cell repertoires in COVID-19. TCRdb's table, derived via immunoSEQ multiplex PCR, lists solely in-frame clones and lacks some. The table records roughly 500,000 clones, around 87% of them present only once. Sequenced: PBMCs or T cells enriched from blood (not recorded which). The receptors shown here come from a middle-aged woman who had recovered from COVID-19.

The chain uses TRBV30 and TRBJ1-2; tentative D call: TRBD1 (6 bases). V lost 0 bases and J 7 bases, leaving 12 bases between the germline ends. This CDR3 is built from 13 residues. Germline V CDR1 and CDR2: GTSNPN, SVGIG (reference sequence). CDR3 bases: TGTGCCTGGAGTGTGGGTCCAGGGGTTGGCTACACCTTC. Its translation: CAWSVGPGVGYTF.

The CDR3 coding sequence is TGTGCCAGCATCCGCCCGGGACTAGCGGGAGGCCCCCCAGATACGCAGTATTTT. Translated, it gives CASIRPGLAGGPPDTQYF. V and J are TRBV2 and TRBJ2-3, with 15 positions matching TRBD2. This CDR3 is 18 amino acids long. Trimming took 7 bases from V and 4 from J; bases not matched to a gene: 12. Germline assignment: CDR1 SNHLY and CDR2 FYNNEI. Together with reference TRBV2 and TRBJ2-3, the CDR3 gives the full variable domain: EPEVTQTPSHQVTQMGQEVILRCVPISNHLYFYWYRQILGQKVEFLVSFYNNEISEKSEIFDDQFSVERPDGSNFTLKIRSTKLEDSAMYFCASIRPGLAGGPPDTQYFGPGTRLTVL.

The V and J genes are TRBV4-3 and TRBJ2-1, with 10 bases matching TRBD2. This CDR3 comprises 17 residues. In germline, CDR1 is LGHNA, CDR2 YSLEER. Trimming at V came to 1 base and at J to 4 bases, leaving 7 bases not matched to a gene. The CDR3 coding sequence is TGCGCCAGCAGCCAAGGTTCACGACTAGCGGGTTACAATGAGCAGTTCTTC. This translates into CASSQGSRLAGYNEQFF.

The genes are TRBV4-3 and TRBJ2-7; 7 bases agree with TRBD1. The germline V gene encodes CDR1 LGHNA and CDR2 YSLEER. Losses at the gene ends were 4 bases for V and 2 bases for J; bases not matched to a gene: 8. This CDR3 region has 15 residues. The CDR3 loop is CASSRQTTGAYEQYF. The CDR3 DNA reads TGCGCCAGCAGCCGGCAGACCACAGGGGCCTACGAGCAGTACTTC.

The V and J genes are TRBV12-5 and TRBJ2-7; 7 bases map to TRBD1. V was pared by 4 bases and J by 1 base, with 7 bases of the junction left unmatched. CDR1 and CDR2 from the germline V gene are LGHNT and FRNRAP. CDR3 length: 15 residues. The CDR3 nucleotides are TGTGCTAGTGGTTCGTCCGGGACAGAGTCCTACGAGCAGTACTTC. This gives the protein CASGSSGTESYEQYF.

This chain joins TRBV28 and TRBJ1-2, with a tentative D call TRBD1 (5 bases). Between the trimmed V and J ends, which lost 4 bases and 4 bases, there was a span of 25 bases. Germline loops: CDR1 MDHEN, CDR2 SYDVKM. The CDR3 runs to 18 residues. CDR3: CASSSRGKIGGHLYGYTF. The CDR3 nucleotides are TGTGCCAGCAGTTCTCGCGGAAAAATCGGGGGTCATCTCTATGGCTACACCTTC.

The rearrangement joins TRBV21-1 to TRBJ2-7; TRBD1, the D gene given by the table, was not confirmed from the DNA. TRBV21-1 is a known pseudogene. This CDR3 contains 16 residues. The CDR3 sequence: CASSNMVARGWGEQYF. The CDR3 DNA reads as TGTGCCAGCAGCAACATGGTAGCCAGGGGATGGGGCGAGCAGTACTTC.

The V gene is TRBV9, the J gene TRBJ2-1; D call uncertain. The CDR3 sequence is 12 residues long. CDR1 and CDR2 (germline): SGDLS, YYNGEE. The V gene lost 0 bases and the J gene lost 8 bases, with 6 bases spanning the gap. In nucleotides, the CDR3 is TGTGCCAGCAGCGTAGGTACTTATGAGCAGTTCTTC. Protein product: CASSVGTYEQFF. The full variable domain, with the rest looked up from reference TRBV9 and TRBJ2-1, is DSGVTQTPKHLITATGQRVTLRCSPRSGDLSVYWYQQSLDQGLQFLIQYYNGEERAKGNILERFSAQQFPDLHSELNLSSLELGDSALYFCASSVGTYEQFFGPGTRLTVL.

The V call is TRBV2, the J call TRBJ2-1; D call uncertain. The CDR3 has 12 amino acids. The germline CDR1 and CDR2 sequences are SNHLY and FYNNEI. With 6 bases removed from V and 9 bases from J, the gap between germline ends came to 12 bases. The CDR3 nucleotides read TGTGCCAGCAGCGTCGATAGTTTTGAGCAGTTCTTC. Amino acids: CASSVDSFEQFF.

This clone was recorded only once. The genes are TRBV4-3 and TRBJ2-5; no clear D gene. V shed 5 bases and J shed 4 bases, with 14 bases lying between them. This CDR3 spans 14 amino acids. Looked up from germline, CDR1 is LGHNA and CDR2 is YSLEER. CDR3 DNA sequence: TGCGCCAGCAGCGGCGGTCCAAAAGGAGAGACCCAGTACTTC. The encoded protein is CASSGGPKGETQYF.

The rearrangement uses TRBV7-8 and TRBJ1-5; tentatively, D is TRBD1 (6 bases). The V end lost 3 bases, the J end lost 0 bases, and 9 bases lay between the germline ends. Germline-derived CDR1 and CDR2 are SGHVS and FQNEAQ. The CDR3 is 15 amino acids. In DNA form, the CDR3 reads TGTGCCAGCAGCTTTGGACAGATTAGCAATCAGCCCCAGCATTTT. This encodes CASSFGQISNQPQHF. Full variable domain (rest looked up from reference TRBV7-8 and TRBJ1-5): GAGVSQSPRYKVAKRGQDVALRCDPISGHVSLFWYQQALGQGPEFLTYFQNEAQLDKSGLPSDRFFAERPEGSVSTLKIQRTQQEDSAVYLCASSFGQISNQPQHFGDGTRLSIL.

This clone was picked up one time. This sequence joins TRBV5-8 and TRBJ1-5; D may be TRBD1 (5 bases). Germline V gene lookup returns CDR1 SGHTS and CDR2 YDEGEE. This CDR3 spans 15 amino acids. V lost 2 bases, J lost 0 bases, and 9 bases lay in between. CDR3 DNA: TGTGCCAGCAGCTTCCAGGGCCTTAGCAATCAGCCCCAGCATTTT. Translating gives CASSFQGLSNQPQHF.

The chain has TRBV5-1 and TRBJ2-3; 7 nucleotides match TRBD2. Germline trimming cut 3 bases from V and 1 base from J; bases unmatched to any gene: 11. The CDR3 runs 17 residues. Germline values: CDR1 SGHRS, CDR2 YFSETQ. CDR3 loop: CASSSDGEGMGTDTQYF. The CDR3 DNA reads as TGCGCCAGCAGCTCGGACGGGGAGGGGATGGGCACAGATACGCAGTATTTT. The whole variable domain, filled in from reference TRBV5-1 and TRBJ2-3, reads KAGVTQTPRYLIKTRGQQVTLSCSPISGHRSVSWYQQTPGQGLQFLFEYFSETQRNKGNFPGRFSGRQFSNSRSEMNVSTLELGDSALYLCASSSDGEGMGTDTQYFGPGTRLTVL.

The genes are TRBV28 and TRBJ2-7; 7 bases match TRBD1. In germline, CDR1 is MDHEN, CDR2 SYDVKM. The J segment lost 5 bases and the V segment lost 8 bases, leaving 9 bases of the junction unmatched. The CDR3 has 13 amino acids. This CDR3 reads CASFSTGRNEQYF. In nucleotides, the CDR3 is TGTGCCAGCTTTTCGACAGGGCGGAACGAGCAGTACTTC. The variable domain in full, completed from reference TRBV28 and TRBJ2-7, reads DVKVTQSSRYLVKRTGEKVFLECVQDMDHENMFWYRQDPGLGLRLIYFSYDVKMKEKGDIPEGYSVSREKKERFSLILESASTNQTSMYLCASFSTGRNEQYFGPGTRLTVT.

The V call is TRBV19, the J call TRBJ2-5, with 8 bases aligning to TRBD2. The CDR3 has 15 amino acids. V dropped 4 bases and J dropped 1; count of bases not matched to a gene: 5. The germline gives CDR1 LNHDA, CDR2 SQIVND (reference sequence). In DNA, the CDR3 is TGTGCCAGTAGTAGCGGGAGGTTTTCCCAAGAGACCCAGTACTTC. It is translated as CASSSGRFSQETQYF.

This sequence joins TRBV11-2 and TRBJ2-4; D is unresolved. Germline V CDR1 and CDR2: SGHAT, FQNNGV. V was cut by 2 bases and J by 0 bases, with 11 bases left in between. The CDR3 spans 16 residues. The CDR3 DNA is TGTGCCAGCAGCTTATCGGTACTACTAGCCAAAAACATTCAGTACTTC. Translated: CASSLSVLLAKNIQYF.

This chain's CDR3 is CASSIGLAGRNEQYF. The DNA of the CDR3 is TGTGCCAGCAGCATCGGACTAGCGGGTAGAAACGAGCAGTACTTC. The chain employs TRBV11-2 and TRBJ2-7; 11 bases are shared with TRBD2. Looked up from germline, CDR1 is SGHAT and CDR2 is FQNNGV. J gave up 5 bases and V 5 bases, and 8 bases lay outside the gene matches. There are 15 residues in the CDR3.

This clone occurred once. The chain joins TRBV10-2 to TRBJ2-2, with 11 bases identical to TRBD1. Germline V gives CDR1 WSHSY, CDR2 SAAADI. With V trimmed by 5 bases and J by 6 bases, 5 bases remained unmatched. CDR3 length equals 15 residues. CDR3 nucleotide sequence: TGCGCCAGCAGTATCCCGGGACAGGGGGCCGGGGAGCTGTTTTTT. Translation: CASSIPGQGAGELFF.

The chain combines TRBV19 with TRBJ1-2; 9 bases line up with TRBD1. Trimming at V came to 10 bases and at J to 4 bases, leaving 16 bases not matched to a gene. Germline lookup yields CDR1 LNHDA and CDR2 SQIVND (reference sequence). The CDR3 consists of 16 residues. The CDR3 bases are TGTGCCACCCAGCCCGGGACAGGGATTGTTAGCTATGGCTACACCTTC. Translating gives CATQPGTGIVSYGYTF.

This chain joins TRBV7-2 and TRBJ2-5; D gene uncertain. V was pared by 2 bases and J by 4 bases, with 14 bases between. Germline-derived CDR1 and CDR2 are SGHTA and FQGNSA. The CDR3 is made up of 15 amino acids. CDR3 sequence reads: CASSLPPTTGETQYF. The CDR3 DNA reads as TGTGCCAGCAGCTTACCCCCTACGACTGGAGAGACCCAGTACTTC.

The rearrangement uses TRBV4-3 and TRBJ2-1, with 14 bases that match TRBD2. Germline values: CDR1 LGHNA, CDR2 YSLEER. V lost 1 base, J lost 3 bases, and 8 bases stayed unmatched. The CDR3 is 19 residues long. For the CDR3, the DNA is TGCGCCAGCAGCCAAGCCTCCGGGACTAGCGGGAGTTACTACAATGAGCAGTTCTTC. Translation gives CASSQASGTSGSYYNEQFF.

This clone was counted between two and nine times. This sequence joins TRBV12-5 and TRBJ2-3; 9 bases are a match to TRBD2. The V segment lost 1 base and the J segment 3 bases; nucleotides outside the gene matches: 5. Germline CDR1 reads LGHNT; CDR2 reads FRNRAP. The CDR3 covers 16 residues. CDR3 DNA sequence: TGTGCTAGTGGTTTGGGGGTAGCGGGAGAAACAGATACGCAGTATTTT. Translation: CASGLGVAGETDTQYF.

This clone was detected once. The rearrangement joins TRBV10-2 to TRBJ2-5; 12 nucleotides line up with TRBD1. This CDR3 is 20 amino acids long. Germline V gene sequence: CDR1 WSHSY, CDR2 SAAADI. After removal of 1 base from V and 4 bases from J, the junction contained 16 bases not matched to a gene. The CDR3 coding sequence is TGCGCCAGCAGTGAGTTTACAAGGGACAGGGGGCCCCTGAGAGGAGAGACCCAGTACTTC. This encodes CASSEFTRDRGPLRGETQYF.

CDR3 protein: CASKSAGVGTGELFF. The CDR3 DNA reads as TGTGCCAGTAAATCAGCGGGAGTGGGCACCGGGGAGCTGTTTTTT. V is TRBV19 and J is TRBJ2-2, with 8 bases aligning to TRBD2. Germline assignment: CDR1 LNHDA and CDR2 SQIVND (reference sequence). CDR3 size: 15 residues. The V segment lost 7 bases and the J segment 4 bases; nucleotides outside the gene matches: 8.

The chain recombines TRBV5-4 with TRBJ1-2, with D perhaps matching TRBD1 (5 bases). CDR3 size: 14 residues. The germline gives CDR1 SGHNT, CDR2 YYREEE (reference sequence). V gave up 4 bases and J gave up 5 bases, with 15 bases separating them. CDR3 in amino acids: CASSPGQGEYGYTF. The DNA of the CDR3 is TGTGCCAGCAGCCCGGGTCAGGGCGAATATGGCTACACCTTC. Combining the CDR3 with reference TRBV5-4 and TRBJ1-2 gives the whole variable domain ETGVTQSPTHLIKTRGQQVTLRCSSQSGHNTVSWYQQALGQGPQFIFQYYREEENGRGNFPPRFSGLQFPNYSSELNVNALELDDSALYLCASSPGQGEYGYTFGSGTRLTVV.

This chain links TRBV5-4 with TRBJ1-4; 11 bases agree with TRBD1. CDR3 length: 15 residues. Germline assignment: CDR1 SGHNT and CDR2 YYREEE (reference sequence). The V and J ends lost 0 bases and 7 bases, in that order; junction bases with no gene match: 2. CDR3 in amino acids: CASSLAGTGGEKLFF. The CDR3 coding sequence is TGTGCCAGCAGCTTGGCCGGGACAGGGGGTGAAAAACTGTTTTTT.

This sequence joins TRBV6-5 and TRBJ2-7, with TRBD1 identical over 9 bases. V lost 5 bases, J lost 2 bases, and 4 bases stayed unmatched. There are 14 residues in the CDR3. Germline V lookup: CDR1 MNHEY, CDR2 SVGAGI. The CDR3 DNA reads TGTGCCAGCAGTCGCCGGACAGGGGCCTACGAGCAGTACTTC. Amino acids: CASSRRTGAYEQYF.

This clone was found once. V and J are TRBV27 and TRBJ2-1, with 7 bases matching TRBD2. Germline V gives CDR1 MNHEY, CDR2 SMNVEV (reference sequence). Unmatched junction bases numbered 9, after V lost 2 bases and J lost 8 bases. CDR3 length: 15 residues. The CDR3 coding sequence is TGTGCCAGCAGTTTACTGCGCGGGAGTCGGGATGAGCAGTTCTTC. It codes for CASSLLRGSRDEQFF.

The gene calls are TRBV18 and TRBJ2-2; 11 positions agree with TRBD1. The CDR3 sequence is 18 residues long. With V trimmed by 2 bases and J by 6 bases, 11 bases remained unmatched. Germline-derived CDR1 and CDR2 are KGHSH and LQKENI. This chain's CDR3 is CASSPTRLGQGVSGELFF. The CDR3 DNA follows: TGTGCCAGCTCACCAACGAGATTGGGACAGGGGGTTTCCGGGGAGCTGTTTTTT.

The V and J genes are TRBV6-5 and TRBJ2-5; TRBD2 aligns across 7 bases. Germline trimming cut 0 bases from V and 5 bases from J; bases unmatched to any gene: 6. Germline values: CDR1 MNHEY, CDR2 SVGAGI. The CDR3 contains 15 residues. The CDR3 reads CASSYSGEGWETQYF. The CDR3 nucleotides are TGTGCCAGCAGTTACTCGGGGGAGGGTTGGGAGACCCAGTACTTC.

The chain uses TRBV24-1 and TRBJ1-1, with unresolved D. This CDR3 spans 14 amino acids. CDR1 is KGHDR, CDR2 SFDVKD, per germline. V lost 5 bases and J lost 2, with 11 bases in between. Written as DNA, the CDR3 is TGTGCCACCAGTGTAGGCGGGGATAACACTGAAGCTTTCTTT. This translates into CATSVGGDNTEAFF.

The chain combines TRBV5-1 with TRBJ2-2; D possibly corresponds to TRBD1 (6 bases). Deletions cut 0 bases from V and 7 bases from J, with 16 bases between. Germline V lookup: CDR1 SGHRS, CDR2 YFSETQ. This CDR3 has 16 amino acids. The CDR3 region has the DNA TGCGCCAGCAGCTTGGTAGTTCTGGGGGCGAACGGGGAGCTGTTTTTT. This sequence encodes CASSLVVLGANGELFF. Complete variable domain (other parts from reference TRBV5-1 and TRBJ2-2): KAGVTQTPRYLIKTRGQQVTLSCSPISGHRSVSWYQQTPGQGLQFLFEYFSETQRNKGNFPGRFSGRQFSNSRSEMNVSTLELGDSALYLCASSLVVLGANGELFFGEGSRLTVL.